This T cell receptor beta chain was captured by sequencing in a study of blood T cell repertoires in COVID-19. V gave up 4 bases and J gave up 6 bases, with 10 bases separating them. The CDR3 totals 13 residues. Germline V gene data show CDR1 as LGHNA and CDR2 as YSLEER. The method was immunoSEQ multiplex PCR; TCRdb's version includes in-frame clones alone and lacks a portion of them. The sample lists under 400,000 clones; approximately 87% were seen once. The specimen sequenced was peripheral blood. This TCR came from a woman aged 25 to 45 with COVID-19, enrolled during active disease. This chain connects TRBV4-3 to TRBJ1-5; D is unclear. The CDR3 loop is CASSRGISQPQHF. CDR3 in DNA: TGCGCCAGCAGCCGAGGAATAAGTCAGCCCCAGCATTTT.